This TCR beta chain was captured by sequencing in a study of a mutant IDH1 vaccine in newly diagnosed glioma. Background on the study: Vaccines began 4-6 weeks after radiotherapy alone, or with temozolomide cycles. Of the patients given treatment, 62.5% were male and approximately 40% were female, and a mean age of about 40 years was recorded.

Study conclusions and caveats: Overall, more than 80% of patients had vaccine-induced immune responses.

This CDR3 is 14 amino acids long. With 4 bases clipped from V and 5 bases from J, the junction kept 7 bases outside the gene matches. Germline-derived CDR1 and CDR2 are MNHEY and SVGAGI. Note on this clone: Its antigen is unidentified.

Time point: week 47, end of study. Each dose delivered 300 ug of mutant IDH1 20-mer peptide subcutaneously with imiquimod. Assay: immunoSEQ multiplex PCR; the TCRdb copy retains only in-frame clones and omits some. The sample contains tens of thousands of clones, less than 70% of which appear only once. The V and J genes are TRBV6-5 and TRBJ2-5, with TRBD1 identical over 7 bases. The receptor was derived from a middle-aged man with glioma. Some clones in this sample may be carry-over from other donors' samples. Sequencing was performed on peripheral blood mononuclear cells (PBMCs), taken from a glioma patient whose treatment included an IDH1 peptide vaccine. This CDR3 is CASSSDREMETQYF. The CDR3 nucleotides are TGTGCCAGCAGTTCCGACAGGGAAATGGAGACCCAGTACTTC.